Presented here are 15 T cell receptor beta chains from one specimen sequenced in a study of T-cell memory formation after mild COVID-19. TCRdb used MiXCR to reprocess the 5' RACE reads, holding one entry per CDR3 protein. There are 190,000 or so distinct CDR3 sequences in the sample; roughly 23% occur only once, and 20% to 25% lies in the top ten. Sequencing was performed on PBMCs or a T cell subset sorted from them (not recorded which). The receptor source for this set is an adult woman who had mild COVID-19 (a few samples of this study predate the infection). Cell type and time point are not known.

This clonotype appeared many times. V usage is TRBV7-6 and J usage is TRBJ2-3, with TRBD1 as a possible D gene (6 bases). CDR3 length: 15 amino acids. V was pared by 1 base and J by 1 base, with 9 bases between. Germline lookup yields CDR1 SGHVS and CDR2 FNYEAQ. The CDR3, as DNA: TGTGCCAGCAGCTTAGTTTCAGGGGGCACAGATACGCAGTATTTT. Protein sequence: CASSLVSGGTDTQYF.

The chain is built from TRBV12-3 or TRBV12-4 and TRBJ1-5; no clear D gene. V lost 5 bases to trimming and J lost 7 bases, with 21 bases between them. CDR3 length: 16 amino acids. CDR3 nucleotide sequence: TGTGCCAGCAGTGATGATTACCGCGGGTTACGGCAGCCCCAGCATTTT. Amino acid sequence: CASSDDYRGLRQPQHF.

The CDR3 coding sequence is TGTGCCACCAGTGTTGGGCTTAACACTGAAGCTTTCTTT. It translates to CATSVGLNTEAFF. The chain uses TRBV24-1 and TRBJ1-1; D is unclear. From germline, CDR1 is KGHDR and CDR2 SFDVKD. This CDR3 is built from 13 residues. Trimming shortened V by 5 bases and J by 2 bases, and 8 bases separated the two germline ends.

Only a few counts were recorded for this clonotype. The gene calls are TRBV19 and TRBJ2-7; TRBD1 matches at 9 bases. J gave up 1 base and V 9 bases, and 4 bases lay outside the gene matches. CDR3 length equals 13 residues. CDR1 and CDR2 from the germline V gene are LNHDA and SQIVND (reference sequence). The CDR3 region has the DNA TGTGCCAGCCGGGACAGGGAATCCTACGAGCAGTACTTC. It is translated as CASRDRESYEQYF.

Only a few counts were recorded for this clonotype. J is TRBJ2-7 and V is TRBV12-3 or TRBV12-4; maybe TRBD1 (5 bases). Trimming left V 5 bases short and J 0 bases short, with 8 bases between. The CDR3 is 13 residues long. CDR3 sequence: CASSDSISYEQYF. The CDR3 DNA is TGTGCCAGCAGTGACAGCATCTCCTACGAGCAGTACTTC.

This clonotype was seen a few times. The chain recombines TRBV15 with TRBJ1-2; D might be TRBD1 (5 bases). Germline loops: CDR1 LNHNV, CDR2 YYDKDF (reference sequence). This CDR3 contains 13 residues. V lost 3 bases and J 5 bases, leaving 10 bases between the germline ends. The chain's CDR3 is CATSSGGVYGYTF. The CDR3 DNA reads TGTGCCACCAGCAGCGGGGGGGTGTATGGCTACACCTTC.

This chain uses TRBV15 with TRBJ1-1, with 12 bases identical to TRBD1. The V gene's germline CDR1 is LNHNV and CDR2 YYDKDF (reference sequence). With V trimmed by 4 bases and J by 1 base, 4 bases remained unmatched. CDR3 length equals 16 residues. CDR3 DNA sequence: TGTGCCACCAGCACAGGGACAGGGGGCTGGAACACTGAAGCTTTCTTT. Protein: CATSTGTGGWNTEAFF. Looking up the rest from reference TRBV15 and TRBJ1-1 gives the full variable domain: DAMVIQNPRYQVTQFGKPVTLSCSQTLNHNVMYWYQQKSSQAPKLLFHYYDKDFNNEADTPDNFQSRRPNTSFCFLDIRSPGLGDTAMYLCATSTGTGGWNTEAFFGQGTRLTVV.

The CDR3 region is CASSALTGAYEQYF. In DNA form, the CDR3 reads TGTGCCAGCAGCGCCCTGACAGGAGCCTACGAGCAGTACTTC. The chain couples TRBV9 to TRBJ2-7, with D tentatively TRBD1 (6 bases). CDR3 length: 14 residues. V was trimmed by 3 bases and J by 2 bases, leaving 12 bases between them. Germline CDR1 is SGDLS and CDR2 is YYNGEE.

V usage is TRBV27 and J usage is TRBJ2-7, with 7 bases identical to TRBD2. The V gene end was trimmed by 3 bases and the J gene end by 2 bases; junction bases not matched to a gene: 7. There are 15 residues in the CDR3. Germline CDR1 and CDR2: MNHEY and SMNVEV (reference sequence). In nucleotides, the CDR3 is TGTGCCAGCAGTTTGGGTTGGGAGGGAGCCTACGAGCAGTACTTC. This codes for CASSLGWEGAYEQYF.

This clonotype was seen only a few times. The chain joins TRBV2 to TRBJ1-4; D is unresolved. V was trimmed by 0 bases and J by 4 bases, leaving 12 bases between them. CDR1 is SNHLY and CDR2 is FYNNEI in the germline V gene. CDR3 size: 16 residues. The CDR3 coding sequence is TGTGCCAGCAGTGAAGCGGTACAAGCCTTTAATGAAAAACTGTTTTTT. Its protein is CASSEAVQAFNEKLFF.

This clonotype was observed a few times. V gene TRBV6-2 or TRBV6-3 combines with J gene TRBJ2-1; D is unresolved. The V end lost 2 bases, the J end lost 0 bases, and 8 bases lay between the germline ends. Germline V CDR1 and CDR2: MNHEY, SVGEGT. The CDR3 contains 15 residues. The CDR3 reads CASSYSLGSYNEQFF. CDR3 coding DNA: TGTGCCAGCAGTTACAGTTTAGGCTCCTACAATGAGCAGTTCTTC.

This chain connects TRBV4-3 to TRBJ2-2; no firm D call. This CDR3 is 15 amino acids long. The germline V gene encodes CDR1 LGHNA and CDR2 YSLEER. V was shortened by 4 bases and J by 5 bases, with 14 bases between the two germline ends. CDR3 coding DNA: TGCGCCAGCAGCCCTAAGTACGGAGAGACCGGGGAGCTGTTTTTT. Protein product: CASSPKYGETGELFF.

This rearrangement joins TRBV19 to TRBJ2-1, with 7 bases identical to TRBD1. Germline CDR1 and CDR2: LNHDA and SQIVND (reference sequence). The V segment lost 1 base and the J segment 4 bases; nucleotides outside the gene matches: 4. The CDR3 runs to 15 residues. CDR3 nucleotides: TGTGCCAGTAGTATAGGGGCAGGGGGATACAATGAGCAGTTCTTC. This translates into CASSIGAGGYNEQFF.

V is TRBV5-6 and J is TRBJ1-1; 7 bases are shared with TRBD1. There are 16 residues in the CDR3. Trimming cost V 2 bases and J 0 bases; bases outside gene matches: 7. Germline V lookup: CDR1 SGHDT, CDR2 YYEEEE. CDR3 residues: CASSFGTGVVNTEAFF. CDR3 DNA: TGTGCCAGCAGCTTTGGTACAGGGGTCGTGAACACTGAAGCTTTCTTT.

CDR3 coding DNA: TGTGCCAGCAGCTTCTGGACAGTCGATAAAGGGGATCAGCCCCAGCATTTT. It is translated as CASSFWTVDKGDQPQHF. The chain links TRBV7-8 to TRBJ1-5; tentatively, D is TRBD1 (6 bases). Trimming removed 3 bases at V and 5 bases at J, with 20 bases between. Germline-derived CDR1 and CDR2 are SGHVS and FQNEAQ. The CDR3 has 17 amino acids.